One and the same sample provided the 6 T cell receptor beta chains below, sequenced in a study of cytotoxic CD8 clonotypes in ibrutinib-treated CLL. TCRdb keeps only in-frame clones here, not all; method: immunoSEQ multiplex PCR. There are a few hundred thousand clones in the sample; 67% occur only once, and roughly 6.3% lies in the top ten. The sequencing here drew on PBMCs, taken after 36 months of ibrutinib treatment. All receptors come from a human donor with chronic lymphocytic leukemia.

The chain employs TRBV6-5 and TRBJ1-1; a possible D gene is TRBD1 (5 bases). Germline loops: CDR1 MNHEY, CDR2 SVGAGI. V was trimmed by 8 bases and J by 0 bases, leaving 10 bases between them. The length of the CDR3 is 13 residues. The CDR3 region is CASYGDLNTEAFF. In DNA, the CDR3 is TGTGCCAGCTATGGGGACTTGAACACTGAAGCTTTCTTT.

V and J are TRBV2 and TRBJ1-2, with TRBD1 matching 7 bases. The CDR3 is 14 residues long. V shed 4 bases and J 4 bases; nucleotides not matched to a gene: 6. Germline assignment: CDR1 SNHLY and CDR2 FYNNEI. The CDR3 reads CASSVATGFYGYTF. The CDR3 DNA follows: TGTGCCAGCAGTGTAGCGACAGGGTTCTATGGCTACACCTTC.

The rearrangement links TRBV5-6 to TRBJ2-1; 9 bases line up with TRBD2. Germline loops: CDR1 SGHDT, CDR2 YYEEEE. The CDR3 totals 16 residues. Germline trimming cut 2 bases from V and 0 bases from J; bases unmatched to any gene: 3. CDR3 DNA sequence: TGTGCCAGCAGCTTACTAGCGGGCCCCTCCTACAATGAGCAGTTCTTC. It specifies CASSLLAGPSYNEQFF.

The V gene is TRBV6-5, the J gene TRBJ1-4; D perhaps matches TRBD1 (5 bases). The germline CDR1 and CDR2 sequences are MNHEY and SVGAGI. The CDR3 runs 16 residues. The V end was cut by 1 base, the J end by 4 bases, with 13 bases between. CDR3 residues: CASSYLPAGGNEKLFF. The CDR3 nucleotides read TGTGCCAGCAGTTACTTGCCGGCTGGGGGTAATGAAAAACTGTTTTTT.

The chain recombines TRBV7-9 with TRBJ1-2, with 8 positions matching TRBD1. Germline V gene sequence: CDR1 SEHNR, CDR2 FQNEAQ (reference sequence). The CDR3 spans 14 residues. With 5 bases clipped from V and 1 base from J, the junction kept 3 bases outside the gene matches. The CDR3 DNA reads TGTGCCAGCAGCCAGGGGGCCATTAACTATGGCTACACCTTC. This encodes CASSQGAINYGYTF.

The V and J genes are TRBV11-2 and TRBJ1-2, with TRBD1 identical over 8 bases. Germline-derived CDR1 and CDR2 are SGHAT and FQNNGV. The CDR3 is made up of 12 amino acids. Losses at the gene ends were 5 bases for V and 14 bases for J; bases not matched to a gene: 10. The CDR3 DNA reads TGTGCCAGCAGCCATACCCACAGGGGGGAAACCTTC. It specifies CASSHTHRGETF.